Listed below are T cell receptor beta chains from one sample, sequenced in a study of cytomegalovirus exposure and HLA in healthy donors. Clones were sequenced by immunoSEQ multiplex PCR, and TCRdb holds only the in-frame ones, with some missing. This table has some 200,000 clones, 70% appearing once. The sample taken for sequencing was PBMCs. The origin of the receptors is a man aged 40-49 years in good health and CMV-seropositive. CDR3s include the opening cysteine and the closing phenylalanine or tryptophan. The order of the fields is clone size, V gene, D gene, J gene, CDR3 DNA, CDR3 protein. The D gene is left open where the match is weak. Only part of the rows carry a size: once, few, many, or a class if the clone is expanded.

-	TRBV7-9	-	TRBJ1-6	TGTGCCAGCAGCTTGGGAGGGTTGTCCTATAATTCACCCCTCCACTTT	CASSLGGLSYNSPLHF
-	TRBV6-5	-	TRBJ1-5	TGTGCCAGCAGTCCAACGTGGCAGGGAGGTCAGCCCCAGCATTTT	CASSPTWQGGQPQHF
-	TRBV5-6	-	TRBJ1-2	TGTGCCAGCAGCTCCCCAACAGGGAACGGCTACACCTTC	CASSSPTGNGYTF
-	TRBV7-2	-	TRBJ2-7	TGTGCCAGCAGCTCATACTCGAAGAGGTACGAGCAGTACTTC	CASSSYSKRYEQYF
few	TRBV19	-	TRBJ1-3	TGTGCCAGTAGTGCCACCCGGGGGACGACTGGAAACACCATATATTTT	CASSATRGTTGNTIYF
-	TRBV7-9	-	TRBJ2-7	TGTGCCAGCAGCTGGGAGAGACAGCAGTACTTC	CASSWERQQYF
-	TRBV6-4	-	TRBJ2-1	TGTGCCAGCGGCGCAGAGGGAAGCTCCTACAATGAGCAGTTCTTC	CASGAEGSSYNEQFF
-	TRBV5-1	TRBD2	TRBJ2-3	TGCGCCAGCCTACGCGGGCCCCAGCGGGGGGGCACAGATACGCAGTATTTT	CASLRGPQRGGTDTQYF
-	TRBV4-1	-	TRBJ2-7	TGCGCCAGCAGCCCGCTACAGGCGGTAAGGGTGGACGAGCAGTACTTC	CASSPLQAVRVDEQYF
-	TRBV29-1	-	TRBJ1-1	TGCAGCGTCCTAGGGGGGGAATCTGCCCTGAACACTGAAGCTTTCTTT	CSVLGGESALNTEAFF
-	TRBV13	-	TRBJ1-1	TGTGCCAGCAGCTTTCCAGGGCGGGGAGACACTGAAGCTTTCTTT	CASSFPGRGDTEAFF